This T cell receptor beta chain originates from a study of cytomegalovirus exposure and HLA in healthy donors (dated by TCRdb to about 2017). Regarding the study in general: In an earlier analysis of under 750 of the donors, 276 Gb of sequence data and 117 million unique TCR beta sequences from about 179 million T cells were reported. An early release covering roughly 640 HLA-typed donors comprised 300 to 350 gigabases of sequencing data and tens of millions of unique TCR sequences. Among the roughly 400 genotyped donors, around 81% belonged to the genetic ancestry cluster associated with self-reported Caucasian donors. The study aimed to test whether signatures of past pathogen exposure could be identified by cataloging public T cell receptors. Using immunosequencing, the study profiled T cell repertoires from 500 to 800 subjects and related those repertoires to cytomegalovirus serostatus. Besides the first cohort of around 700 subjects, a separate validation cohort made up of over 100 different subjects was used. High-throughput TCR immunosequencing, statistical association of individual TCRs with disease status, and machine learning were combined to predict cytomegalovirus infection status. A later analysis re-analyzed previously published TCR beta repertoires from 666 donors and added high-resolution HLA genotyping to study TCR occurrence patterns. Rather than using new phenotypic data, the later analysis identified candidate immune exposures from TCR beta sequences and from how often those sequences occurred across donors. To decide whether each TCR beta V gene segment behaved as functional or pseudogenic, an earlier analysis of nearly 600 of the donors relied on high-throughput TCR beta sequencing. Alongside the repertoire data, information on donor age, sex, ethnicity and CMV serostatus was compiled. In a later genetic analysis, genome-wide SNP genotypes for about three fifths of the 666 donors were used, and that subset was treated as a discovery cohort. Every repertoire in the discovery cohort had been generated on one and the same sequencing platform. HLA typing included class I and class II loci at four-digit resolution. Typing coverage varied by locus: about 620-630 donors for A, B, C, DRB1 and DQB1; roughly 510 for DQA1; around 570 for DPA1; more than 450 for DPB1. Roughly five DR-DQ haplotypes were handled as single units for association and clustering because linkage in the cohort was strong. Across around 400 genotyped donors of the cohort, an average of roughly 250,000 unique TCR beta nucleotide sequences per donor were sequenced, and about a sixth of those sequences were non-productive.

Per the germline V gene, SQVTM is the CDR1 and ANQGSEA is the CDR2. The CDR3 covers 12 residues, taking in both the cysteine and the phenylalanine. The retained sequence is limited to the CDR3, 36 bases, with the frame set at the first base. Deletion took 7 bases off V and 1 base off J, with a span of 10 bases between the germline ends. The method was the immunoSEQ multiplex PCR assay. A mixture of 60 forward primers for TCR Vbeta segments and 13 reverse primers for TCR Jbeta segments was used in the multiplex PCR. Amplification of the CDR3 region of rearranged TCR beta genes was performed with a multiplex PCR assay on genomic DNA. On the Illumina HiSeq System, the amplified TCR beta libraries were sequenced as 87-base-pair reads. The authors' analysis ran thus. A later analysis counted about 80 million unique TCR beta chains across the roughly 700 repertoires, and about 10 million of these chains were shared by at least two donors. A nearest-neighbor algorithm error-corrected the raw reads and collapsed the reads into unique sequences, merging closely related sequences to remove PCR and sequencing errors. V, D and J gene segments were assigned by aligning CDR3 sequences to IMGT reference sequences. For a sequence to be retained, at least a six-nucleotide match to both a V gene segment and a J gene segment was required. A rearrangement counted as productive if the CDR3 had no stop codons and remained in frame with V and J, and every other rearrangement counted as non-productive. Following IMGT convention, CDR3 was defined as the stretch from the second conserved V-encoded cysteine to the conserved J-encoded phenylalanine. Sequences without an unambiguous match to a single V gene segment were excluded from the earlier analysis of a few hundred of the donors. An earlier analysis of roughly 590 of the donors called V segments functional above 56.7% productive rearrangements and segregating when the between-donor standard deviation exceeded 5%. A statistical classification framework was developed to diagnose cytomegalovirus status using the catalog of TCR beta chain sequences. V and J gene assignment, in a later analysis, came from comparing TCR nucleotide sequences with IMGT/GENE-DB human TR gene sequences. A later analysis assigned CDR3 sequences and most-parsimonious VDJ recombination scenarios with the TCRdist pipeline. A later analysis defined each TCR beta chain by its CDR3 amino acid sequence plus V-gene family, and excluded reads lacking a unique V-gene family. As a way to deal with suspected cross-contamination and a sequencing artifact, a later analysis dropped under 600 nucleotide sequences that were highly shared and had low generation probability. In a later analysis, a clonal expansion index for each public chain was calculated from normalized within-repertoire ranks of inferred template counts. Generation probabilities in a later analysis came from a VDJ recombination model fitted to out-of-frame rearrangements, and those results were checked against IGoR. A later analysis scored TCR-TCR, TCR-HLA and TCR-CMV co-occurrence with hypergeometric tests, applying a repertoire-size bias correction to TCR pairs. A later analysis estimated false discovery rates by permuting HLA or CMV assignments 20 times. A later analysis grouped co-occurring TCRs with DBSCAN, adding TCRdist sequence similarity when clustering within HLA-allele-positive subsets. Repertoires with fewer than 30,000 or more than 120,000 public chains, plus five repertoires with anomalous nucleotide sharing, were excluded from co-occurrence clustering. What TCRdb holds here is the immuneACCESS table cut down to in-frame rearrangements. Part of the clones is not present; checked against another copy, under half of the missing clones reflect an unresolved V gene, and the others are unexplained. V and J calls and clone size come straight from that table; D and trimming were deduced from the DNA. The sample table holds around 150,000 clones, of which approximately 60% were seen once. The biggest ten clones account for over 1.5% of the sample.

The investigation overall reported the following: A cluster of highly shared sequence variants was judged likely to be a technical artifact of the sequencing pipeline. In a later analysis, HLA-associated TCR beta chains were found to be more clonally expanded and to have lower generation probabilities than equally common non-associated chains. Sequencing depth was assumed to be roughly uniform across donors in the presence/absence analyses, though that assumption may not hold. When HLA alleles, especially DR and DQ, strongly co-occurred, attributing TCR associations to individual alleles was difficult. For the cohort, immune exposure information was limited to CMV serostatus. Linkage disequilibrium might explain the correlated functional status among segregating V segments, but an unknown experimental factor could not be ruled out. A further reported finding was that TCR beta sequences accurately predicted the HLA-A and HLA-B alleles for most subjects in the first cohort. An earlier analysis of 587 of the donors showed that most TCR beta V segments appeared in productive rearrangements either about 90% or about 30% of the time, which broadly matched IMGT annotations. HLA typing was unavailable for some donors at each locus, so association tests used only the typed subset. Three of the identified cytomegalovirus-associated TCR beta chains were confirmed in vitro to be specific for cytomegalovirus antigens. In this cohort, only TCR beta chains were sequenced, and detectable features were limited by the absence of alpha or paired-chain data. Across donors, most TCR sequences were observed very rarely, whereas some public TCRs were present in many individuals. According to the authors, the approach could potentially be generalized to other disease states and immunological phenotypes. A later analysis reported that several top co-occurrence clusters appeared linked to parvovirus B19, influenza, CMV and Epstein-Barr virus. The classifier was reported to diagnose cytomegalovirus status with high specificity and sensitivity in both the original and validation cohorts. Because the 87-base-pair reads could not distinguish some IMGT-functional V segments, including TRBV6-2 and TRBV6-3, those segments were excluded. Specific HLA alleles were associated with about 17,000 TCR beta sequences at a false discovery rate of 0.05 in a later analysis. A total of 150 to 200 TCR beta chains were listed by the study as associated with cytomegalovirus. The earlier analysis of approximately 560 of the donors excluded 15 to 20 rarely observed V segments, including chromosome 9 orphons, because counts were too low. V-gene and J-gene trimming of TCR beta chains was associated with a missense DCLRE1C variant in a later genetic analysis, and the association was replicated in an independent cohort. Compared with the roughly 700-donor mean, donors in an Asian-associated ancestry cluster had fewer N-insertions in productive TCRs, according to a later genetic analysis. According to a later analysis, most CMV-associated TCR beta chains appeared to be HLA-restricted, and the HLA associations seemed to be driven largely by CMV exposure. According to a later analysis, TCR association rates differed among HLA loci, with DRB1 alleles showing the most associated TCRs and HLA-C alleles showing the fewest.

The cohort consisted of hundreds of healthy bone marrow donors. All cohort members were sampled while nominally healthy, although unrecorded immune exposures were likely present. CMV serostatus was positive for 250 to 300 and negative for about half of the roughly 700 cohort members, and was not recorded for this donor. A peripheral blood sample was collected from each donor, and TCR beta sequencing was performed on peripheral blood mononuclear cells. The Qiagen DNeasy Blood Extraction Kit was used to extract genomic DNA from the blood cell samples. Only a few counts were recorded for this clone. It has no known antigen specificity. Base qualities were left out, and no much larger clone turns up one base away.

The sample was PBMCs. This sequence originates from a human donor in good health. In this chain, TRBV29-1 is recombined with TRBJ1-1; matching of 6 bases hints at TRBD1 as the D gene. CDR3 protein: CSGRTANTEAFF. The bases read TGCAGCGGGCGGACAGCGAACACTGAAGCTTTCTTT.